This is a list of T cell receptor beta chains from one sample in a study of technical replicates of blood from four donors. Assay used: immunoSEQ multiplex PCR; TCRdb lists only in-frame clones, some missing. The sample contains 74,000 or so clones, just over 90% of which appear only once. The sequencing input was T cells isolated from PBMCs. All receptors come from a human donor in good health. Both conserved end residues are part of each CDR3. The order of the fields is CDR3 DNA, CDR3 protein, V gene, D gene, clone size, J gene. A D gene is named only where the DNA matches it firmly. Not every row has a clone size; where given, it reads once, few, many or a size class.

TGCGCCAGCACGCCGGGGACTAGCGGTAACCTCGTCCAAGAGACCCAGTACTTC | CASTPGTSGNLVQETQYF | TRBV5-1 | TRBD2 | . | TRBJ2-5
TGTGCCTGGAGGGCAGCGGGGGGGAATGAGCAGTTCTTC | CAWRAAGGNEQFF | TRBV30 | TRBD2 | . | TRBJ2-1
TGTGCCAGCAGTTTGGGACAGTACAATGAGCAGTTCTTC | CASSLGQYNEQFF | TRBV27 | TRBD1 | . | TRBJ2-1
TGTGCCAGCAGCGGACTAGCGCAGAACACCGGGGAGCTGTTTTTT | CASSGLAQNTGELFF | TRBV27 | TRBD2 | . | TRBJ2-2
TGTGCCAGCAGCGAACGGACTAGCGGGGGGCTAACTTCGGGCTCCTACGAGCAGTACTTC | CASSERTSGGLTSGSYEQYF | TRBV5-5 | TRBD2 | . | TRBJ2-7
TGCGCCAGCAGAAATCAAGGGACAGGGTGGGGGATAGGCTACACCTTC | CASRNQGTGWGIGYTF | TRBV4-1 | TRBD1 | . | TRBJ1-2
TGTGCCAGTAGCCTTTGGGACTACTCTGGAAACACCATATATTTT | CASSLWDYSGNTIYF | TRBV19 | . | . | TRBJ1-3
TGTGCCCTCGAGGCGGGAGTAGCAGAGACCCAGTACTTC | CALEAGVAETQYF | TRBV7-9 | TRBD2 | . | TRBJ2-5
TGCGCCAGCAGCCAAGATCTCGGACTAGCCAGAGCCAATGAGCAGTTCTTC | CASSQDLGLARANEQFF | TRBV4-1 | TRBD2 | few | TRBJ2-1
TGTGCCAGCAGCTTAGTTCCAGGGCTGGACACTGAAGCTTTCTTT | CASSLVPGLDTEAFF | TRBV11-3 | . | . | TRBJ1-1
TGTGCCATCACACGTACCGGGGGGAACACTGAAGCTTTCTTT | CAITRTGGNTEAFF | TRBV10-3 | . | few | TRBJ1-1
TGTGCCAGCAGCAAACCGGCGGGCCGAACTTACAATGAGCAGTTCTTC | CASSKPAGRTYNEQFF | TRBV7-9 | . | . | TRBJ2-1
TGTGCCAGCGCAGACAGGGGCAATCAGCCCCAGCATTTT | CASADRGNQPQHF | TRBV7-9 | TRBD1 | . | TRBJ1-5
TGCGCCAGCACATATACTGGGACAGGGAACGCAGATACGCAGTATTTT | CASTYTGTGNADTQYF | TRBV4-1 | TRBD1 | . | TRBJ2-3
TGTGCCAGCAGTTTGAGGCGTGAGGGAGGCCACCAAGAGACCCAGTACTTC | CASSLRREGGHQETQYF | TRBV28 | . | . | TRBJ2-5
TGTGCCAGCAGCTCCACTAGCGGCCCCGACAATGAGCAGTTCTTC | CASSSTSGPDNEQFF | TRBV13 | TRBD2 | . | TRBJ2-1
TGCAGCGTGAATCTAGCGTACGAGCAGTACTTC | CSVNLAYEQYF | TRBV29-1 | . | . | TRBJ2-7
TGCGCCAGCAGCCAAGGGACAGAACAGCCCCAGCATTTT | CASSQGTEQPQHF | TRBV5-1 | TRBD1 | once | TRBJ1-5
TGTGCCAGCTCACCCGCAGCCTACAATGAGCAGTTCTTC | CASSPAAYNEQFF | TRBV18 | . | . | TRBJ2-1
TGTGCCAGCAGTGGGGGGCTAGCGGATTACAATGAGCAGTTCTTC | CASSGGLADYNEQFF | TRBV2 | . | . | TRBJ2-1
TGTGCCAGCACCGACTGGGGGGGCTACGAGCAGTACTTC | CASTDWGGYEQYF | TRBV6-6 | TRBD2 | . | TRBJ2-7
TGTGCCAGCGTTCCGGGGACAGGGGGTAATAACTATGGCTACACCTTC | CASVPGTGGNNYGYTF | TRBV5-4 | TRBD1 | . | TRBJ1-2
TGCGCCAGCAGCTTGAACGGACTAGGTAACACCGGGGAGCTGTTTTTT | CASSLNGLGNTGELFF | TRBV5-1 | TRBD2 | . | TRBJ2-2
TGTGCCAGTAGGACAGTGATGAACACTGAAGCTTTCTTT | CASRTVMNTEAFF | TRBV19 | . | . | TRBJ1-1
TGTGCCAGCAGTTTCGGGGGGGGACTTATTACTGAAGCTTTCTTT | CASSFGGGLITEAFF | TRBV28 | . | . | TRBJ1-1
TGTGCCAGTAGTATTGGAACTATTGCAGATACGCAGTATTTT | CASSIGTIADTQYF | TRBV19 | . | . | TRBJ2-3
TGTGCCAGCAGTCGCGACAGGGCCGCTCATCAGAGCTATGGCTACACCTTC | CASSRDRAAHQSYGYTF | TRBV27 | TRBD1 | . | TRBJ1-2
TGCGCCAGCAGCTCCCTTGGCCGCAGGGCGGACCCTGAAGCTTTCTTT | CASSSLGRRADPEAFF | TRBV5-1 | . | . | TRBJ1-1
TGTGCCAGCAGCTTAGTTCGAGGATCGGGGGGTGAAAAACTGTTTTTT | CASSLVRGSGGEKLFF | TRBV7-9 | . | . | TRBJ1-4
TGTGCCAGCAGTTACACCGGGGGGCCCCACACAGATACGCAGTATTTT | CASSYTGGPHTDTQYF | TRBV6-6 | . | . | TRBJ2-3
TGTGCCAGTAGTACAGGGGGCGCAGGCTACGAGCAGTACTTC | CASSTGGAGYEQYF | TRBV19 | TRBD1 | . | TRBJ2-7
TGTGCCTGGAGTGTACAGAATGCGAATACCTATGGCTACACCTTC | CAWSVQNANTYGYTF | TRBV30 | . | . | TRBJ1-2
TGTGCCAGCAGCTTAGCATGGACAGCTAACTCTGGAAACACCATATATTTT | CASSLAWTANSGNTIYF | TRBV7-8 | . | . | TRBJ1-3
TGTGCCAGCAGCTTTTCCGGCCTCTCGGGGAACGGCTACACCTTC | CASSFSGLSGNGYTF | TRBV7-9 | . | few | TRBJ1-2
TGTGCCAGCAGCGTAGGAGGCCCCCTTAGCGAGCAGTACTTC | CASSVGGPLSEQYF | TRBV9 | . | . | TRBJ2-7
TGCGCCAGCAGCGGGACAGGGTTTCGGGAGCTGTTTTTT | CASSGTGFRELFF | TRBV5-1 | TRBD1 | . | TRBJ2-2
TGTGCCAGCAGTCTGCTTGAAGCGGCTGAGCAGTACTTC | CASSLLEAAEQYF | TRBV6-1 | . | . | TRBJ2-7
TGTGCCAGCAGCAGAGGACAGGGAAGAGCGGCTTCCTTCTCCTACGAGCAGTACTTC | CASSRGQGRAASFSYEQYF | TRBV5-4 | TRBD1 | . | TRBJ2-7
TGCGCCAGCAGCCCGGGACAGAGCTATGGCTACACCTTC | CASSPGQSYGYTF | TRBV5-1 | TRBD1 | . | TRBJ1-2
TGTGCCAGCAGCTTAGGACTCAGGGAGACCCAGTACTTC | CASSLGLRETQYF | TRBV7-3 | . | . | TRBJ2-5
TGTGCCAGCAGCCTCCGGGGAAGGGGAGGCCCAGATACGCAGTATTTT | CASSLRGRGGPDTQYF | TRBV9 | . | . | TRBJ2-3
TGTGCCAGCAGTTTAAATGGAGCAGATACGCAGTATTTT | CASSLNGADTQYF | TRBV28 | . | . | TRBJ2-3
TGCGCCAGCAGCCAAGAAACAGGGATGAACACTGAAGCTTTCTTT | CASSQETGMNTEAFF | TRBV4-1 | . | . | TRBJ1-1
TGCGCCAGCAGCTTGGGGGGGCCTGAAGCTTTCTTT | CASSLGGPEAFF | TRBV5-1 | . | . | TRBJ1-1
TGTGCCAGCAGCGGAGTCAGAAATGTAGCGGGAGGTTTGAGGGGGGCAGATACGCAGTATTTT | CASSGVRNVAGGLRGADTQYF | TRBV9 | TRBD2 | . | TRBJ2-3
TGCGCCAGCAGCCAAGAGGTCAAACTAGCGGTTAACACCGGGGAGCTGTTTTTT | CASSQEVKLAVNTGELFF | TRBV4-1 | TRBD2 | . | TRBJ2-2
TGTGCCAGCAGACCCGGGACAGGGAGGGGTCAGCCCCAGCATTTT | CASRPGTGRGQPQHF | TRBV6-1 | TRBD1 | . | TRBJ1-5